Listed below are T cell receptor beta chains from one sample, sequenced in a study of cytomegalovirus exposure and HLA in healthy donors. Some clones are missing from TCRdb's copy, which holds only in-frame ones; the method was immunoSEQ multiplex PCR. In total, the table holds around 53,000 clones. The sample was PBMCs. The receptors come from a man between 18 and 35 years old in good health and CMV-seropositive. Each CDR3 is given with its conserved first and last residue. D genes are given only for firm matches.

j_gene | v_gene | d_gene | CDR3aa | CDR3nt
TRBJ2-7 | TRBV27 | - | CASSLSGISPTEQYF | TGTGCCAGCAGTTTATCCGGGATATCACCTACCGAGCAGTACTTC
TRBJ2-7 | TRBV28 | TRBD1 | CASIPGGTGYYEQYF | TGTGCCAGCATTCCCGGTGGGACAGGGTACTACGAGCAGTACTTC
TRBJ1-1 | TRBV5-8 | TRBD1 | CASSTRQGAFLGNTEAFF | TGTGCCAGCAGCACCCGACAGGGGGCATTTTTGGGGAACACTGAAGCTTTCTTT
TRBJ1-5 | TRBV19 | - | CASSIRHQQPQHF | TGTGCCAGTAGTATACGACACCAACAGCCCCAGCATTTT
TRBJ1-2 | TRBV28 | TRBD1 | CASSWDRGTGYTF | TGTGCCAGCAGTTGGGACAGGGGAACTGGCTACACCTTC
TRBJ2-5 | TRBV18 | TRBD2 | CASSPGLAGSQGYQETQYF | TGTGCCAGCTCACCAGGACTAGCGGGATCGCAGGGGTACCAAGAGACCCAGTACTTC
TRBJ2-3 | TRBV7-9 | - | CASSFGVADTQYF | TGTGCCAGCAGCTTCGGGGTTGCAGATACGCAGTATTTT
TRBJ2-7 | TRBV9 | - | CASSVGTAGYEQYF | TGTGCCAGCAGCGTAGGGACGGCGGGGTACGAGCAGTACTTC
TRBJ2-1 | TRBV6-1 | - | CASNRDSSYNEQFF | TGTGCCAGCAACCGGGACTCCTCCTACAATGAGCAGTTCTTC
TRBJ1-1 | TRBV5-1 | - | CASSTTLNTEAFF | TGCGCCAGCTCCACCACACTGAACACTGAAGCTTTCTTT
TRBJ2-7 | TRBV19 | TRBD2 | CASSIMSSGDYEQYF | TGTGCCAGTAGTATTATGTCTAGCGGAGATTACGAGCAGTACTTC
TRBJ2-5 | TRBV2 | - | CASSGARETQYF | TGTGCCAGCAGTGGGGCCCGAGAGACCCAGTACTTC
TRBJ1-1 | TRBV6-4 | TRBD1 | CASSDRDRSTEAFF | TGTGCCAGCAGTGACCGGGACAGGAGCACTGAAGCTTTCTTT
TRBJ2-1 | TRBV25-1 | - | CASSESPIGSRFF | TGTGCCAGCAGTGAATCTCCGATCGGGAGTAGGTTCTTC
TRBJ2-7 | TRBV28 | - | CASSLSGSSYEQYF | TGTGCCAGCAGTTTAAGTGGGAGCTCCTACGAGCAGTACTTC
TRBJ2-7 | TRBV13 | TRBD1 | CASSFGTGDNEQYF | TGTGCCAGCAGCTTCGGGACAGGGGATAACGAGCAGTACTTC
TRBJ2-1 | TRBV6-5 | TRBD1 | CASNRDRGGNEQFF | TGTGCCAGCAACCGGGACAGGGGGGGGAATGAGCAGTTCTTC
TRBJ1-2 | TRBV5-1 | - | CASKMTETNYGYTF | TGCGCCAGCAAGATGACAGAAACGAACTATGGCTACACCTTC